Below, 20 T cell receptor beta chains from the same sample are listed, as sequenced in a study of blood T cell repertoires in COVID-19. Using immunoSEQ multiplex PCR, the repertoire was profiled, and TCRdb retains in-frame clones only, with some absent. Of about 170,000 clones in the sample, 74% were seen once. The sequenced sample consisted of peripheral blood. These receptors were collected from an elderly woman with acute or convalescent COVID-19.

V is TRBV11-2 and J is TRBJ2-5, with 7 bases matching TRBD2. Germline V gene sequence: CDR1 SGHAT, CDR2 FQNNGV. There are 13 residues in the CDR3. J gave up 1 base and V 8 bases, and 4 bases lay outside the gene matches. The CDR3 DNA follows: TGTGCCAGCGGAACTAGCGCCCAAGAGACCCAGTACTTC. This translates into CASGTSAQETQYF.

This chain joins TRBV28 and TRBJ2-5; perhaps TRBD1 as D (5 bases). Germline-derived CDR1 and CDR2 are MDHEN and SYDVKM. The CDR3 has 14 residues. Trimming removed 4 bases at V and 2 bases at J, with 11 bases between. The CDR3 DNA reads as TGTGCCAGCAGTTCCCGACAGACACAAGAGACCCAGTACTTC. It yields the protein CASSSRQTQETQYF.

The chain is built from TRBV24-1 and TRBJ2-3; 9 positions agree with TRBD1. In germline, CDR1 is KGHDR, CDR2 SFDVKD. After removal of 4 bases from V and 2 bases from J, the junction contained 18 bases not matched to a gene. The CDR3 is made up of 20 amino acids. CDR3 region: CATSDRGQGGWAGHTDTQYF. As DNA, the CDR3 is TGTGCCACCAGTGACCGGGGACAGGGAGGCTGGGCGGGACACACAGATACGCAGTATTTT.

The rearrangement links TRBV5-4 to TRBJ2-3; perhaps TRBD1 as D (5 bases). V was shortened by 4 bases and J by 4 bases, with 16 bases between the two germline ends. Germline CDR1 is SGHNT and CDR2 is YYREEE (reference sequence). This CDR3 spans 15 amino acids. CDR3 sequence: CASSRARQLPDTQYF. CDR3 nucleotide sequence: TGTGCCAGCAGCCGGGCCAGACAGCTTCCAGATACGCAGTATTTT.

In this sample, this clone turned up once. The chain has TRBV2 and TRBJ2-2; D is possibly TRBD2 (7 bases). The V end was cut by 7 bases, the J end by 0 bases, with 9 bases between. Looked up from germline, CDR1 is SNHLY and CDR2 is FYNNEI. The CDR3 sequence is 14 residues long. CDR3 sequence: CASNGGPNTGELFF. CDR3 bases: TGTGCCAGCAACGGGGGGCCGAACACCGGGGAGCTGTTTTTT.

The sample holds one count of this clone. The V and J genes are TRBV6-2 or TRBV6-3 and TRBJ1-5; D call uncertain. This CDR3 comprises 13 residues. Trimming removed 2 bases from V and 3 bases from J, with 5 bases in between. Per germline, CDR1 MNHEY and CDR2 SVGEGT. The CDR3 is CASSYPSNQPQHF. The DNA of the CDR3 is TGTGCCAGCAGTTACCCCTCCAATCAGCCCCAGCATTTT.

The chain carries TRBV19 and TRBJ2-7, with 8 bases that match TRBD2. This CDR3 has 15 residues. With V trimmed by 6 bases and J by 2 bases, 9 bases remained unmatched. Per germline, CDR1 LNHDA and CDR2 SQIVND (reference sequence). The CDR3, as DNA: TGTGCCAGTAGGGACCCTATAGCGGGACCCTACGAGCAGTACTTC. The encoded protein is CASRDPIAGPYEQYF.

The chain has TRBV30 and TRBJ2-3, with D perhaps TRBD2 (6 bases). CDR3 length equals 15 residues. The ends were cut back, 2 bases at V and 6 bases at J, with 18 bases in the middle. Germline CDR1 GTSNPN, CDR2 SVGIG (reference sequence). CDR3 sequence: CAWSLGGSVIDTQYF. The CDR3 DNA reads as TGTGCCTGGAGTTTGGGGGGTAGTGTCATCGATACGCAGTATTTT.

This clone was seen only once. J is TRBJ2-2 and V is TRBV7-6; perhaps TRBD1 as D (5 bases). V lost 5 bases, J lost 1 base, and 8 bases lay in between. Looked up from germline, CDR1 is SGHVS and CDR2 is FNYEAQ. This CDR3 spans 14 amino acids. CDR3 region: CASSPTGNTGELFF. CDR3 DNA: TGTGCCAGCAGCCCCACAGGGAACACCGGGGAGCTGTTTTTT.

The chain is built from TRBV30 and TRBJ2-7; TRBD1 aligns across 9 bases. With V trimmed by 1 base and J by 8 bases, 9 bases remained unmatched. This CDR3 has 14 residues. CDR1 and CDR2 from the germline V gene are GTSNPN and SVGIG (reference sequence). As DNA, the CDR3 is TGTGCCTGGAGTGCCGGGACAGGGCGCTCCAAGCAGTACTTC. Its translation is CAWSAGTGRSKQYF. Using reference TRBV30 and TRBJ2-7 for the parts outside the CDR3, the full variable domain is SQTIHQWPATLVQPVGSPLSLECTVEGTSNPNLYWYRQAAGRGLQLLFYSVGIGQISSEVPQNLSASRPQDRQFILSSKKLLLSDSGFYLCAWSAGTGRSKQYFGPGTRLTVT.

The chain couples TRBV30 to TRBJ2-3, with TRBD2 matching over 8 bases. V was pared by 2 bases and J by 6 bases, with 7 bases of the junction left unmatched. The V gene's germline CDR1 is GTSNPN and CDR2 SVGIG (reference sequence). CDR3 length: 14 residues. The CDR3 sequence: CAWSRGAGADTQYF. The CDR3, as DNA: TGTGCCTGGAGTCGGGGAGCGGGAGCGGATACGCAGTATTTT. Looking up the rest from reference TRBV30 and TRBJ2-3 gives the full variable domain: SQTIHQWPATLVQPVGSPLSLECTVEGTSNPNLYWYRQAAGRGLQLLFYSVGIGQISSEVPQNLSASRPQDRQFILSSKKLLLSDSGFYLCAWSRGAGADTQYFGPGTRLTVL.

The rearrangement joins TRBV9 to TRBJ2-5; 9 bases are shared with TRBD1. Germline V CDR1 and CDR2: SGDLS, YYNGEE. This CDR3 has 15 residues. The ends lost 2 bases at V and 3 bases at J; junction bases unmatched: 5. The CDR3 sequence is CASSVEQGAEETQYF. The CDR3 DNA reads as TGTGCCAGCAGCGTGGAACAGGGGGCGGAAGAGACCCAGTACTTC.

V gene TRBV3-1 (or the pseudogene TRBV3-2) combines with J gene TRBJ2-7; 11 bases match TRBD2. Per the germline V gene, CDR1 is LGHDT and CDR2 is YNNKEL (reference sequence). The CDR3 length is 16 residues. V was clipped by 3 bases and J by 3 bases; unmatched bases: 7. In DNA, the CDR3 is TGTGCCAGCAGCCAGGGTAGCGGGAGGGGGGACTACGAGCAGTACTTC. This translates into CASSQGSGRGDYEQYF.

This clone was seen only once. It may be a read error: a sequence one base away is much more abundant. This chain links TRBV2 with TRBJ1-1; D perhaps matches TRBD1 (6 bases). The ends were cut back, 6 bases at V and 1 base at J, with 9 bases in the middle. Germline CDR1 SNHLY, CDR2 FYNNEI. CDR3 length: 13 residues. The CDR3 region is CASRPQGNTEAFF. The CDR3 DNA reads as TGTGCCAGCAGACCACAGGGGAACACTGAAGCTTTCTTT.

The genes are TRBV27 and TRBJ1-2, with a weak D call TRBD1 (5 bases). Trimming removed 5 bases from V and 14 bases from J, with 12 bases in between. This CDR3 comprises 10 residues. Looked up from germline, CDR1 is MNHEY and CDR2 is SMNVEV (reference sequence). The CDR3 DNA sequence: TGTGCCAGCAGTCATCGGACACATACCTTC. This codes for CASSHRTHTF.

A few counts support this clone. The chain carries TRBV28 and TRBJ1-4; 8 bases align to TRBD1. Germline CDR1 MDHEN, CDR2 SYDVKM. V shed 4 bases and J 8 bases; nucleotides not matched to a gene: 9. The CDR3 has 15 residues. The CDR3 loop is CASSSSGTGIEKLFF. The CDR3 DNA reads TGTGCCAGCAGTTCCTCCGGGACAGGTATAGAAAAACTGTTTTTT. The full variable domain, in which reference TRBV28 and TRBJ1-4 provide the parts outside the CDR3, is DVKVTQSSRYLVKRTGEKVFLECVQDMDHENMFWYRQDPGLGLRLIYFSYDVKMKEKGDIPEGYSVSREKKERFSLILESASTNQTSMYLCASSSSGTGIEKLFFGSGTQLSVL.

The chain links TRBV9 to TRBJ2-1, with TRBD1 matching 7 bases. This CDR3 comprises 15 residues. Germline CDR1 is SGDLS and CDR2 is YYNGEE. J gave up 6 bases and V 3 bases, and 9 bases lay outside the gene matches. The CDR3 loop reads CASSASGQPFNEQFF. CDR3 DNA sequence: TGTGCCAGCAGCGCATCGGGACAGCCTTTCAATGAGCAGTTCTTC.

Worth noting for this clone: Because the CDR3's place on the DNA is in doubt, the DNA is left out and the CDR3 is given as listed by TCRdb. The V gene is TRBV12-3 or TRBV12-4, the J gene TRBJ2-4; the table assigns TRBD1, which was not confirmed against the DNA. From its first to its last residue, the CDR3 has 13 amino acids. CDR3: CASRFATGTEGYF.

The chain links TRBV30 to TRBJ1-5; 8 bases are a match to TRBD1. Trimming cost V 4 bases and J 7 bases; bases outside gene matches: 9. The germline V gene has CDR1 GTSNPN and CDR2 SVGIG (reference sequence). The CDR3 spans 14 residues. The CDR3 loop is CAWNPGTGDQPQHF. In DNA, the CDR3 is TGTGCCTGGAACCCGGGGACAGGCGACCAGCCCCAGCATTTT.

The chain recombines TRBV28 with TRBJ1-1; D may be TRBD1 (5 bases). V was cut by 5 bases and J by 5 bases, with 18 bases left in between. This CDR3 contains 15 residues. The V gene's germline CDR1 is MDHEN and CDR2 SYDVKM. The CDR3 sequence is CASSKPGGIGTEAFF. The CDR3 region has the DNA TGTGCCAGCAGTAAACCGGGGGGGATTGGGACTGAAGCTTTCTTT.